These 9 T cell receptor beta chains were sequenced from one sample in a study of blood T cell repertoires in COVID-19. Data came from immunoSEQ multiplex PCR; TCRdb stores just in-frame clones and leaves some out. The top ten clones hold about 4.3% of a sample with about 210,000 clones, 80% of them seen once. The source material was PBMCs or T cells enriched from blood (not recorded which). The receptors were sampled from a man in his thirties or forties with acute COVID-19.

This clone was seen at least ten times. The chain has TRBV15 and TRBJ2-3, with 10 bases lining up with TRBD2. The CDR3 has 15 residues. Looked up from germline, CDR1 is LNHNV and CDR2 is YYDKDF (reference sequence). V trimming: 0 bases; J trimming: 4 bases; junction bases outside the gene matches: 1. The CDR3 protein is CATSREAGGPDTQYF. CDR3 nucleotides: TGTGCCACCAGCAGAGAAGCGGGGGGGCCAGATACGCAGTATTTT.

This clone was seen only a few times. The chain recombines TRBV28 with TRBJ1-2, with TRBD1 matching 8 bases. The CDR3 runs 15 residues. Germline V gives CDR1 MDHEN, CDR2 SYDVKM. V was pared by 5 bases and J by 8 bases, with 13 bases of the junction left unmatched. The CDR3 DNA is TGTGCCAGCAGTCCACCCGGACAGGGCATGGCGGGCTACACCTTC. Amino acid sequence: CASSPPGQGMAGYTF.

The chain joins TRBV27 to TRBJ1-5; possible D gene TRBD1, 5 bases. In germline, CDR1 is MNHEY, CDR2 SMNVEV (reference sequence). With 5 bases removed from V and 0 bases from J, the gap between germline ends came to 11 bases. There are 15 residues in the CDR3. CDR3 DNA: TGTGCCAGCAGTCCCAATGGGGCTAGCAATCAGCCCCAGCATTTT. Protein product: CASSPNGASNQPQHF.

CDR3 protein: CASSPTPLAGAITDTQYF. The CDR3 nucleotides read TGTGCCAGCAGTCCTACCCCTTTAGCGGGGGCCATCACAGATACGCAGTATTTT. This sequence joins TRBV6-6 and TRBJ2-3; TRBD2 aligns across 9 bases. CDR1 MNHNY and CDR2 SVGAGI come from the germline V gene (reference sequence). The CDR3 is made up of 18 amino acids. Unmatched junction bases numbered 14, after V lost 5 bases and J lost 2 bases.

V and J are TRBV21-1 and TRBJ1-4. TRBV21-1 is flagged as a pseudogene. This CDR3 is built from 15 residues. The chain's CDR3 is CASSKRRTVLEKLFF. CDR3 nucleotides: TGTGCCAGCAGCAAAAGGCGGACTGTTTTGGAAAAACTGTTTTTT.

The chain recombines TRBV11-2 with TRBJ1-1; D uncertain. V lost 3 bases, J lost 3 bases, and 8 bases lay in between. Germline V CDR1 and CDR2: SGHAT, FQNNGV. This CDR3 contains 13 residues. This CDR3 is CASSFGRDTEAFF. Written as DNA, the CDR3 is TGTGCCAGCAGCTTTGGGAGGGACACTGAAGCTTTCTTT. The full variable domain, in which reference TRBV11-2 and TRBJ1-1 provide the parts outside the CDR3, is EAGVAQSPRYKIIEKRQSVAFWCNPISGHATLYWYQQILGQGPKLLIQFQNNGVVDDSQLPKDRFSAERLKGVDSTLKIQPAKLEDSAVYLCASSFGRDTEAFFGQGTRLTVV.

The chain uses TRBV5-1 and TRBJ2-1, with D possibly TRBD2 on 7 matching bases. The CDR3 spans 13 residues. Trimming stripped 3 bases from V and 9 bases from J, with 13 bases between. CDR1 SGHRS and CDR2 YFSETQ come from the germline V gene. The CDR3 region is CASSSGGYVEQFF. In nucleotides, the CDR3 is TGCGCCAGCAGCTCGGGGGGCTACGTTGAGCAGTTCTTC.

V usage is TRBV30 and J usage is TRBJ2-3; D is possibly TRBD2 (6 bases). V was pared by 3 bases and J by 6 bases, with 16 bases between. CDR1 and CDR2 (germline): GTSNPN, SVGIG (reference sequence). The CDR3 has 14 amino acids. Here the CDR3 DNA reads TGTGCCTGGAGCGTAGCGGACCCAATGGATACGCAGTATTTT. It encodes CAWSVADPMDTQYF.

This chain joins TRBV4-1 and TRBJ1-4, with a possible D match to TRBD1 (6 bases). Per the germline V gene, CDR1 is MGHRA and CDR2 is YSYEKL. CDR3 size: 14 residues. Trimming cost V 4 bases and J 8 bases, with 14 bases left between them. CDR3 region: CASSPLFGGEKLFF. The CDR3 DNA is TGCGCCAGCAGCCCGCTATTTGGGGGCGAAAAACTGTTTTTT.